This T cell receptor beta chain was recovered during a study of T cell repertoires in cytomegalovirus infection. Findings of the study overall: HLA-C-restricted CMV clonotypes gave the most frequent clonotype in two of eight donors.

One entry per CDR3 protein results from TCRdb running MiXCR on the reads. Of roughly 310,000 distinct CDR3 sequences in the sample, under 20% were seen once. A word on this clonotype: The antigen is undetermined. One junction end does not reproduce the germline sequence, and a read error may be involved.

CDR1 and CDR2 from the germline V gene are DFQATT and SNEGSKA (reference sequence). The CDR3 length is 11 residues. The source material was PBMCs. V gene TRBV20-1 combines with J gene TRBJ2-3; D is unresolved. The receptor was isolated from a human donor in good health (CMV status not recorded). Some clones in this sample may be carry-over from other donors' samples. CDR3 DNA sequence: TGCAGTGCTACCTACACAGATATGCAGTATTTT. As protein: CSATYTDMQYF.